A selection of T cell receptor beta chains follows, all from one sample in a study of hypomethylating agent response in myelodysplastic syndrome. Here immunoSEQ multiplex PCR was the method, and the copy in TCRdb shows in-frame clones only, minus some. The sample consists of some 6,200 clones, approximately 80% of them appearing once. The sample was bone marrow, taken before or after starting hypomethylating agent treatment for myelodysplastic syndrome (not recorded which). The receptors shown here come from a human donor with myelodysplastic syndrome. Both conserved end residues are part of each CDR3. The D gene is left open where the match is weak. Clone size is shown for a subset of rows, as once, few, many or a class of expanded clone.

j_gene | len | v_gene | d_gene | abundance | CDR3nt | CDR3aa
TRBJ2-1 | 15 | TRBV28 | - | - | TGTGCCAGCAGACCACGGGACTTAATGTCTGGTGAGCAGTTCTTC | CASRPRDLMSGEQFF
TRBJ1-5 | 15 | TRBV19 | - | few | TGTGCCAGTAGTATAGTTCCAGGGTCCTATCAGCCCCAGCATTTT | CASSIVPGSYQPQHF
TRBJ2-7 | 16 | TRBV7-8 | TRBD2 | - | TGTGCCAGCAGCCCAAGAGGGACTAGCGGGAGTGATGAGCAGTACTTC | CASSPRGTSGSDEQYF
TRBJ1-2 | 12 | TRBV7-9 | - | - | TGTGCCAGCAGCTTGGATAACTATGGCTACACCTTC | CASSLDNYGYTF
TRBJ2-1 | 17 | TRBV5-1 | TRBD2 | - | TGCGCCAGCAGCTTTGGCCAGCGGGAGGGGATAACTAATGAGCAGTTCTTC | CASSFGQREGITNEQFF
TRBJ1-1 | 14 | TRBV5-1 | - | - | TGCGCCAGCTACCCTACAGGGAAGAAGGCTGAAGCTTTCTTT | CASYPTGKKAEAFF
TRBJ2-2 | 18 | TRBV7-8 | TRBD2 | - | TGTGCCAGCAGCTTAGGACTAGCGGGGGGGCCGCGTACCGGGGAGCTGTTTTTT | CASSLGLAGGPRTGELFF
TRBJ1-5 | 16 | TRBV6-6 | TRBD1 | - | TGTGCCAGCAGTTACCCGGGACAGGGCTACCATCAGCCCCAGCATTTT | CASSYPGQGYHQPQHF
TRBJ2-7 | 13 | TRBV10-3 | - | - | TGTGCCATCAGTGAAAGGGACTCCTACGAGCAGTACTTC | CAISERDSYEQYF
TRBJ1-1 | 13 | TRBV27 | - | - | TGTGCCAGCCGTTGGACAGTATATACTGAAGCTTTCTTT | CASRWTVYTEAFF
TRBJ1-5 | 15 | TRBV7-2 | TRBD1 | - | TGTGCCAGCAGCTTACGGACAGGTGGTGCTCAGCCCCAGCATTTT | CASSLRTGGAQPQHF
TRBJ1-4 | 17 | TRBV7-9 | TRBD1 | - | TGTGCCAGCAGCTTAGCGGGGGGGACAGGGGCGAATGAAAAACTGTTTTTT | CASSLAGGTGANEKLFF
TRBJ2-7 | 15 | TRBV9 | TRBD1 | - | TGTGCCAGCAGCCCCAGGACAGGGGGGGTTAACGAGCAGTACTTC | CASSPRTGGVNEQYF
TRBJ1-4 | 15 | TRBV7-6 | - | once | TGTGCCAGCAGCTTAAGCGGGGGAGAAGTTGAAAAACTGTTTTTT | CASSLSGGEVEKLFF
TRBJ1-2 | 13 | TRBV19 | - | - | TGTGCCAGTAGTATAGATACGGAGTATGGCTACACCTTC | CASSIDTEYGYTF